Following are 14 T cell receptor beta chains from one sample sequenced in a study of T cells in localized non-small cell lung cancer. Assay used: immunoSEQ multiplex PCR; TCRdb lists only in-frame clones, some missing. The sample yields some 21,000 clones, approximately 90% seen once. The specimen comprised peripheral blood, sampled before any cancer treatment. These receptors were collected from a man aged 35 to 69 with stage I lung adenocarcinoma.

The chain couples TRBV18 to TRBJ2-2; possibly TRBD1 or TRBD2 for D (5 bases each). The CDR3 has 16 amino acids. V gave up 1 base and J gave up 3 bases, with 12 bases separating them. Germline CDR1 is KGHSH and CDR2 is LQKENI. In DNA form, the CDR3 reads TGTGCCAGCTCACCACGGTTTCAGGGAGACACCGGGGAGCTGTTTTTT. This translates into CASSPRFQGDTGELFF.

The J gene is TRBJ2-5, the V gene TRBV28; TRBD2 might be the D (5 bases). The CDR3 covers 14 residues. The germline V and J ends were trimmed by 7 bases and 2 bases, with 14 bases remaining between them. The germline gives CDR1 MDHEN, CDR2 SYDVKM. CDR3 sequence: CASTRTGKQETQYF. CDR3 sequence (DNA): TGTGCCAGCACCCGGACTGGGAAACAAGAGACCCAGTACTTC.

This chain joins TRBV4-1 and TRBJ1-2, with 10 bases lining up with TRBD1. The CDR3 spans 14 residues. The V and J ends lost 3 bases and 10 bases, in that order; junction bases with no gene match: 8. Germline lookup yields CDR1 MGHRA and CDR2 YSYEKL. DNA for the CDR3: TGCGCCAGCAGCCATACCGGGACAGGGGAGGCCTACACCTTC. Translation gives CASSHTGTGEAYTF.

The chain carries TRBV5-1 and TRBJ2-3; D unclear. CDR3 length: 14 amino acids. CDR1 is SGHRS and CDR2 is YFSETQ in the germline V gene. The V and J ends lost 0 bases and 4 bases respectively, with 9 bases between them. CDR3 region: CASSLVDSADTQYF. CDR3 nucleotide sequence: TGCGCCAGCAGCTTGGTCGATTCAGCAGATACGCAGTATTTT.

The chain uses TRBV9 and TRBJ1-3, with D maybe TRBD1 (5 bases). V dropped 4 bases and J dropped 0 bases, with 14 bases sitting between them. Germline V gives CDR1 SGDLS, CDR2 YYNGEE. The CDR3 consists of 16 residues. CDR3 sequence: CASSPPGLHSGNTIYF. For the CDR3, the DNA is TGTGCCAGCAGCCCTCCGGGACTCCACTCTGGAAACACCATATATTTT.

This clone occurred once. The rearrangement links TRBV19 to TRBJ1-1, with D unresolved. This CDR3 has 13 residues. In germline, CDR1 is LNHDA, CDR2 SQIVND (reference sequence). V was clipped by 3 bases and J by 1 base, with 6 bases between them. This CDR3 reads CASSMGWNTEAFF. The DNA of the CDR3 is TGTGCCAGTAGTATGGGGTGGAACACTGAAGCTTTCTTT. The full variable domain, completed using reference TRBV19 and TRBJ1-1, is DGGITQSPKYLFRKEGQNVTLSCEQNLNHDAMYWYRQDPGQGLRLIYYSQIVNDFQKGDIAEGYSVSREKKESFPLTVTSAQKNPTAFYLCASSMGWNTEAFFGQGTRLTVV.

In its sample, this clone was seen once. The rearrangement links TRBV11-2 to TRBJ1-6; 7 bases match TRBD1. The CDR3 is made up of 16 amino acids. Germline loops: CDR1 SGHAT, CDR2 FQNNGV. Trimming removed 7 bases from V and 2 bases from J; junction bases left unmatched: 8. As DNA, the CDR3 is TGTGCCAGCACGACTCAGGGGGTGACCTATAATTCACCCCTCCACTTT. This translates into CASTTQGVTYNSPLHF.

The CDR3 sequence: CASSLSGPRTNEQFF. CDR3 in DNA: TGTGCCAGCAGCTTAAGCGGGCCCCGCACCAATGAGCAGTTCTTC. The chain employs TRBV7-3 and TRBJ2-1, with D perhaps matching TRBD2 (5 bases). CDR3 length equals 15 residues. Trimming stripped 1 base from V and 6 bases from J, with 13 bases between. The germline V gene encodes CDR1 SGHTA and CDR2 FQGTGA.

V gene TRBV6-1 combines with J gene TRBJ1-5; D not resolved. This CDR3 is built from 13 residues. V was shortened by 6 bases and J by 8 bases, with 14 bases between the two germline ends. Germline V gene sequence: CDR1 MNHNS, CDR2 SASEGT. The CDR3 reads CASSGRPPEPQHF. The CDR3 DNA sequence: TGTGCCAGCAGCGGACGGCCGCCGGAGCCCCAGCATTTT.

This rearrangement joins TRBV5-4 to TRBJ2-3; 11 nucleotides agree with TRBD2. The CDR3 length is 18 residues. The germline gives CDR1 SGHNT, CDR2 YYREEE (reference sequence). J gave up 3 bases and V 0 bases, and 9 bases lay outside the gene matches. DNA for the CDR3: TGTGCCAGCAGCTTGGCCGGGCTAGCGGGGGGAGGGACAGATACGCAGTATTTT. This sequence encodes CASSLAGLAGGGTDTQYF.

A remark on this clone: Compared with germline, one end of the junction differs, possibly owing to a read error. Distinct nucleotide sequences in the sample also encode this CDR3. The gene calls are TRBV2 and TRBJ2-5; D not certain. CDR3 size: 13 residues. Germline lookup yields CDR1 SNHLY and CDR2 FYNNEI. The CDR3 nucleotides are TGTGCTAGCAGTGAAGACGGGCAAGAGACCCAGTACTTC. Encoded protein: CASSEDGQETQYF.

V usage is TRBV21-1 and J usage is TRBJ2-7; TRBD1 is the table's D call and was not checked against the DNA. TRBV21-1 corresponds to a pseudogene. The CDR3 runs 15 residues. CDR3 in amino acids: CASTIRTLYTYEQYF. The CDR3, as DNA: TGTGCCAGCACCATCAGGACATTGTATACCTACGAGCAGTACTTC.

The chain carries TRBV29-1 and TRBJ2-3; 8 bases map to TRBD2. Looked up from germline, CDR1 is SQVTM and CDR2 is ANQGSEA. J lost 2 bases, V lost 4 bases, and 2 bases had no gene match. This CDR3 has 13 residues. This chain's CDR3 is CSVVAGTTDTQYF. The DNA for the CDR3 is TGCAGCGTTGTAGCGGGAACCACAGATACGCAGTATTTT.

This clone was seen just once. The rearrangement links TRBV10-3 to TRBJ1-5; D ambiguous. This CDR3 is built from 13 residues. CDR1 and CDR2 (germline): ENHRY, SYGVKD. Deletions cut 3 bases from V and 4 bases from J, with 7 bases between. For the CDR3, the DNA is TGTGCCATCAGTGAAGGAGAGAATCAGCCCCAGCATTTT. It specifies CAISEGENQPQHF.